This T cell receptor (beta chain) was retrieved from a study of blood T cells in healthy people across ages. The germline V gene has CDR1 SQVTM and CDR2 ANQGSEA. CDR3 length equals 12 residues. Trimming stripped 5 bases from V and 4 bases from J, with 11 bases between. A second PCR of roughly 7 to 11 cycles used a sample-barcoded 5' primer and a J-beta primer mix. Every cDNA molecule carried a tag from a template-switch adaptor bearing 12 random nucleotides. TCRdb ran MiXCR on the 5' RACE reads and lists one entry per CDR3 protein. The sample carries approximately 680,000 distinct CDR3 sequences, about 32% recorded once. This clonotype was observed at least ten times. Antigen: not known. Study conclusions and caveats: There were more naive CD4+ cells and higher diversity in long-lived donors than in aged donors. Among T cells, TCR beta diversity per million cells dropped roughly linearly as age rose.

The amount of total RNA extracted per sample was at least 6 micrograms. The clonotype was recovered from a woman of 80 years or more in good health. The sample taken for sequencing was blood. The V gene is TRBV29-1, the J gene TRBJ1-1; D is uncertain. The CDR3 region is CSVLVSSTEAFF. In DNA form, the CDR3 reads TGCAGCGTTTTAGTAAGCTCCACTGAAGCTTTCTTT.